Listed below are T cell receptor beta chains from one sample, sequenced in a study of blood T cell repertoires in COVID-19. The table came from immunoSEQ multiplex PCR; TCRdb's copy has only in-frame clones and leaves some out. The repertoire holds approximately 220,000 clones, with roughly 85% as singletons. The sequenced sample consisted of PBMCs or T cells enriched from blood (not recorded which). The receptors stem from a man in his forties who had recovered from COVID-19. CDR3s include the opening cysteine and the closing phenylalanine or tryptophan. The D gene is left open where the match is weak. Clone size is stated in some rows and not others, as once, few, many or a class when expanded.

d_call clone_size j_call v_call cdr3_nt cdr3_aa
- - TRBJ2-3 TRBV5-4 TGTGCCAGCAGCTTGAAGAGGGCCTCTAGCACAGATACGCAGTATTTT CASSLKRASSTDTQYF
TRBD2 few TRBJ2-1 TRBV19 TGTGCCAGTAGTACCGGACGGGAGGGAAATGAGCAGTTCTTC CASSTGREGNEQFF
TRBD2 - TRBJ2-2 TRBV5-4 TGTGCCAGCAGACCTAGCGGCAGCAACACCGGGGAGCTGTTTTTT CASRPSGSNTGELFF
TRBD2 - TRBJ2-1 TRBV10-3 TGTGCCACCCAGCGGGAGGAAAACAATGAGCAGTTCTTC CATQREENNEQFF
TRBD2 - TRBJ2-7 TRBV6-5 TGTGCCAGCAGTCCCAGCGGGAGGGCCCACGAGCAGTACTTC CASSPSGRAHEQYF
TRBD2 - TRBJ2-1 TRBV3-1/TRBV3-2 TGTGCCAGCAGCCACGCCACCGGACTAGCGGGAGGAAGGGGCAATGAGCAGTTCTTC CASSHATGLAGGRGNEQFF
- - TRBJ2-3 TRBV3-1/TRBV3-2 TGTGCCAGCAGCCAAGGACTCCGCGCGTCAGATACGCAGTATTTT CASSQGLRASDTQYF
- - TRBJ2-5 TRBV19 TGTGCCAGTAGTGCCGCGGACAGCACTCAAGAGACCCAGTACTTC CASSAADSTQETQYF
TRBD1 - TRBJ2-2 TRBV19 TGTGCCAGTAGGGCCGGGACAGCGAACACCGGGGAGCTGTTTTTT CASRAGTANTGELFF
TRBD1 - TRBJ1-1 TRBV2 TGTGCCAGCAGTCTGGGACAGGAAAACACTGAAGCTTTCTTT CASSLGQENTEAFF
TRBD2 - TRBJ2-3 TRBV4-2 TGTGCCAGCCAACCGATACTAGTACTAGCGGGAGAATCAGATACGCAGTATTTT CASQPILVLAGESDTQYF
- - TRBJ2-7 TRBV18 TGTGCCAGCTCACGCGCCCTAGCGGAACAGGGGCAGTACTTC CASSRALAEQGQYF
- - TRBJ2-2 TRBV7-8 TGTGCCAGCAGCCCGCGTCGGGGGTATTACGGGGAGCTGTTTTTT CASSPRRGYYGELFF
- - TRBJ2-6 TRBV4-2 TGTGCCAGCAGCCAAGACTTTACAGATGGGGCCAACGTCCTGACTTTC CASSQDFTDGANVLTF
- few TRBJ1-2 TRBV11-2 TGTGCCAGCAGCTCGGACACAACGAACTATGGCTACACCTTC CASSSDTTNYGYTF
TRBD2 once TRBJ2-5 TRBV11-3 TGTGCCAGCAGCCCTAGCGGGAGGGCAAGGGCTTACCAAGAGACCCAGTACTTC CASSPSGRARAYQETQYF
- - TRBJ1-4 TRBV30 TGTGCCTGGAGTTTCTCCATAGGGGGTAATGAAAAACTGTTTTTT CAWSFSIGGNEKLFF
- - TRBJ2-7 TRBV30 TGTGCCTGGAGTATGGGGTCCGGGGGCGAGCAGTACTTC CAWSMGSGGEQYF
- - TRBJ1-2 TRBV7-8 TGTGCCAGCAGCGCTCCGGAGGTTAACTCTGGCTACACCTTC CASSAPEVNSGYTF
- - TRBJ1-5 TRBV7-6 TGTGCCAGCAGCTTAGGAGGGATGGATCAGCCCCAGCATTTT CASSLGGMDQPQHF
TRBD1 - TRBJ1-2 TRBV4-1 TGCGCCAGCAGCCGGGAGACAGGGATCTATGGCTACACCTTC CASSRETGIYGYTF
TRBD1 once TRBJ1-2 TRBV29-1 TGCAGCGTTGAAGTAGGGGGCGGAGGCTATGGCTACACCTTC CSVEVGGGGYGYTF
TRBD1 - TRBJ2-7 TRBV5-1 TGCGCCAGCAGCTTGAACAGGGGGAGCTCCTACGAGCAGTACTTC CASSLNRGSSYEQYF
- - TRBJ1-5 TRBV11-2 TGTGCCAGCAGCCCCGGACAGATCAATCAGCCCCAGCATTTT CASSPGQINQPQHF
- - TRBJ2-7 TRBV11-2 TGTGCCAGCTTAGGGACTTTGCGGGGCGAGCAGTACTTC CASLGTLRGEQYF
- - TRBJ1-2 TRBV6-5 TGTGCCAGCAGTTACTCAGGGGGAGACTATGGCTACACCTTC CASSYSGGDYGYTF
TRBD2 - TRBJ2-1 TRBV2 TGTGCCAGCAACCAAGTGGCGGGAGGGTTGCTGGAGCAGTTCTTC CASNQVAGGLLEQFF
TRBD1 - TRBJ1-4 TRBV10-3 TGTGCCATCAGTGAGTCGACCACAGGGGGAAAACTGTTTTTT CAISESTTGGKLFF
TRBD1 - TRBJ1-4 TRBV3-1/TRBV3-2 TGTGCCAGCAGCCAAGGATATAGGGACAGGGGAAATGAAAAACTGTTTTTT CASSQGYRDRGNEKLFF
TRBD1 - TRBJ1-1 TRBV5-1 TGCGCCAGCAGATCAGACAGGGGGGGCACTGAAGCTTTCTTT CASRSDRGGTEAFF
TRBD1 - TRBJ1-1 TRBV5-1 TGCGCCAGCAGCCCTGGACAGGGTTGGGACACTGAAGCTTTCTTT CASSPGQGWDTEAFF
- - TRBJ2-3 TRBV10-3 TGTGCCATCAGACAATCCAGGGGGGGCACAGATACGCAGTATTTT CAIRQSRGGTDTQYF
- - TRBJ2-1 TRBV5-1 TGCGCCAGCAGCTTGGCCCCCCCTAACAATGAGCAGTTCTTC CASSLAPPNNEQFF
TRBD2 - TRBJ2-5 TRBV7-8 TGTGCCAGCAGAAAAAAGGTGGCGGGAGGCATTGACCAAGAGACCCAGTACTTC CASRKKVAGGIDQETQYF
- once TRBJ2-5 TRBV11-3 TGTGCCAGCAGCCAGGACAGACAAGAGACCCAGTACTTC CASSQDRQETQYF
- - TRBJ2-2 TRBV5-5 TGTGCCAGCAGCTCCCGGCGTCCCTCGGGTACCGGGGAGCTGTTTTTT CASSSRRPSGTGELFF
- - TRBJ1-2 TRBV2 TGTGCCAGCAGTGAAGGGTCGGGGGTTAACTATGGCTACACCTTC CASSEGSGVNYGYTF
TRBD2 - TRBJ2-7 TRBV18 TGTGCCAGCTCACCAGGACTAGCGGGGAACTCCTACGAGCAGTACTTC CASSPGLAGNSYEQYF
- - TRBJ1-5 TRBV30 TGTGCCTGGAGTGTACTTGGAGGGCATAGCAATCAGCCCCAGCATTTT CAWSVLGGHSNQPQHF
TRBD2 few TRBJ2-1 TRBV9 TGTGCCAGCAGCCCCCGCGCTAGCGGCAATGAGCAGTTCTTC CASSPRASGNEQFF
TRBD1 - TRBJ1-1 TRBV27 TGTGCCAGCAGCCCCTCGGGACAGCCGAACACTGAAGCTTTCTTT CASSPSGQPNTEAFF
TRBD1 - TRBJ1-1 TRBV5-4 TGTGCCAGCAGCTTCGGGACAGGGTTGAACACTGAAGCTTTCTTT CASSFGTGLNTEAFF
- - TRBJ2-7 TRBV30 TGTGCCTGGAGGGGACTGAAAACCTACGAGCAGTACTTC CAWRGLKTYEQYF
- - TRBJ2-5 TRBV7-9 TGTGCCAGCAGCTCTAGGAGGTTGTACCAAGAGACCCAGTACTTC CASSSRRLYQETQYF
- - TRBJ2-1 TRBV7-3 TGTGCCAGCAGCTTGGTTCGAGATGAGCAGTTCTTC CASSLVRDEQFF
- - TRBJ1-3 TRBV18 TGTGCCAGCTCACCTAGGGACATTCTTTCTGGAAACACCATATATTTT CASSPRDILSGNTIYF
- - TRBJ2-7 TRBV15 TGTGCCACCAGCAGACTACTAAACTACGAGCAGTACTTC CATSRLLNYEQYF
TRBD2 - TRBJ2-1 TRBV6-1 TGTGCCAGCAGTGAAGAGACTAGCGGGAAGCAGTTCTTC CASSEETSGKQFF
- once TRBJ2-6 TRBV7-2 TGTGCCAGCAGCCAACAAGGGGGGGCGCTTGGGGCCAACGTCCTGACTTTC CASSQQGGALGANVLTF
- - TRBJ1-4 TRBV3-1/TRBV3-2 TGTGCCAGCAGCCAAGATCTTGTTGCGACTAATGAAAAACTGTTTTTT CASSQDLVATNEKLFF
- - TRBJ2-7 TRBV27 TGTGCCAGCAGTCAAATACAGGGCTCCTACGAGCAGTACTTC CASSQIQGSYEQYF
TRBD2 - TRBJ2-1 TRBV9 TGTGCCAGCAGCGTAGAGACTAGCGGATACTCCTACAATGAGCAGTTCTTC CASSVETSGYSYNEQFF
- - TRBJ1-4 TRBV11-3 TGTGCCAGCAGCTTGCTAAAGGGGGAAAAACTGTTTTTT CASSLLKGEKLFF
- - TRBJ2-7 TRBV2 TGTGCCAGCAGTGTGAGGGACGAGCAGTACTTC CASSVRDEQYF
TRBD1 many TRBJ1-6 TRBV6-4 TGTGCCAGCAGTGAGGGACAGGGAAATTCACCCCTCCACTTT CASSEGQGNSPLHF